The clone carrying this TCR beta chain was detected ten times or more. Its antigen is unidentified. The data are from a study of human T cells and chemical hapten exposure. General observations from the study: DPC sensitization left the count of TCRs above 1 in 1000 unchanged.

The library gave individual cDNA molecules unique molecular identifiers. MiXCR, applied by TCRdb to the RACE reads, yields one record per CDR3 protein. The profile shows more than 80,000 distinct CDR3 sequences, 7% to 8% of them singletons. Trimming pared 7 bases from V and 1 base from J, leaving 10 bases between. This CDR3 is 13 amino acids long. Germline loops: CDR1 SGHTA, CDR2 FQGNSA. The sample's time point: patch test 1, 2 weeks after DPC sensitization. Described treatment: therapeutic diphenylcyclopropenone sensitization with weekly scalp DPC. The rearrangement links TRBV7-2 to TRBJ2-5; D is ambiguous. This specimen consisted of whole blood, obtained in connection with sensitization to the hapten diphenylcyclopropenone (DPC). The source of this sequence is a woman aged 25 to 45 with alopecia areata. Some clones in this sample may be carry-over from other donors' samples. The CDR3 DNA sequence: TGTGCCAGCATCGCCGATACCCAAGAGACCCAGTACTTC. Amino acid sequence: CASIADTQETQYF.